The rows below give T cell receptor beta chains drawn from one sample of a study of blood T cell repertoires in COVID-19. This table comes from immunoSEQ multiplex PCR, and its TCRdb copy is limited to in-frame clones, with some not included. The sample holds roughly 170,000 clones, 80% to 90% seen once. The material sequenced was peripheral blood. Receptors originate from a woman younger than 35 who had recovered from COVID-19. Each CDR3 is given with its conserved first and last residue. The D gene is left open where the match is weak. Some rows mark clone size as missing; the rest say once, few, many or name a class of expanded clone.

TRBV7-2	TRBJ2-6	.	16	.	CASSFMQGTGANVLTF	TGTGCCAGCAGCTTCATGCAGGGTACAGGGGCCAACGTCCTGACTTTC
TRBV5-1	TRBJ2-3	.	14	.	CASSLEAATDTQYF	TGCGCCAGCAGCTTGGAAGCGGCCACAGATACGCAGTATTTT
TRBV5-1	TRBJ2-5	few	13	.	CASSIDMEETQYF	TGCGCCAGCAGCATAGACATGGAAGAGACCCAGTACTTC
TRBV4-1	TRBJ1-5	.	17	TRBD1	CASSQRGTADSNQPQHF	TGCGCCAGCAGCCAACGAGGGACAGCGGATAGCAATCAGCCCCAGCATTTT
TRBV19	TRBJ1-6	.	13	.	CAIAGGLGSPLHF	TGTGCCATCGCGGGAGGGCTTGGTTCACCCCTCCACTTT
TRBV11-2	TRBJ2-1	.	13	.	CASSLIGGSEQFF	TGTGCCAGCAGCCTGATCGGGGGTAGTGAGCAGTTCTTC
TRBV3-1/TRBV3-2	TRBJ1-6	.	15	.	CASSQEGQGGSPLHF	TGTGCCAGCAGCCAAGAGGGCCAGGGAGGATCACCCCTCCACTTT
TRBV3-1/TRBV3-2	TRBJ1-3	.	15	.	CASSQGGGSGNTIYF	TGTGCCAGCAGCCAAGGTGGGGGGTCTGGAAACACCATATATTTT
TRBV7-9	TRBJ1-2	.	15	.	CASSSEMGAGYGYTF	TGTGCCAGCAGCTCGGAAATGGGGGCGGGCTATGGCTACACCTTC
TRBV7-2	TRBJ1-1	once	16	.	CASSLLGPQGSTEAFF	TGTGCCAGCAGCTTACTGGGGCCCCAGGGGAGCACTGAAGCTTTCTTT
TRBV4-3	TRBJ2-1	.	15	.	CASSQDGGPYNEQFF	TGCGCCAGCAGCCAAGATGGGGGCCCCTACAATGAGCAGTTCTTC
TRBV5-4	TRBJ1-1	.	14	.	CASSLKSGYSEAFF	TGTGCCAGCAGCTTAAAATCAGGGTACTCTGAAGCTTTCTTT
TRBV19	TRBJ2-3	.	14	TRBD1	CASSPDRGTDTQYF	TGTGCCAGTAGCCCCGACAGGGGTACAGATACGCAGTATTTT
TRBV4-1	TRBJ1-2	.	15	TRBD1	CASRQTGDGNYGYTF	TGCGCCAGCAGGCAAACAGGGGACGGTAACTATGGCTACACCTTC
TRBV5-1	TRBJ2-7	.	16	TRBD2	CASSAGTSGRTYEQYF	TGCGCCAGCAGCGCCGGGACTAGCGGGCGTACCTACGAGCAGTACTTC
TRBV24-1	TRBJ1-2	.	14	TRBD1	CATSESDRNYGYTF	TGTGCCACCAGTGAATCGGACAGGAACTATGGCTACACCTTC
TRBV10-3	TRBJ2-1	once	11	TRBD1	CAISLGQALFF	TGTGCCATCAGCCTCGGACAGGCACTGTTCTTC
TRBV6-5	TRBJ1-5	few	15	TRBD1	CASRPQGARNQPQHF	TGTGCCAGCAGGCCACAGGGGGCGAGGAATCAGCCCCAGCATTTT
TRBV5-8	TRBJ2-2	.	15	.	CASSWGQAGTGELFF	TGTGCCAGCAGCTGGGGGCAAGCGGGGACCGGGGAGCTGTTTTTT
TRBV24-1	TRBJ1-1	.	13	.	CATSDMTGAEAFF	TGTGCCACCAGTGATATGACAGGCGCTGAAGCTTTCTTT
TRBV6-6	TRBJ1-5	.	15	TRBD1	CASVRDRGPNQPQHF	TGTGCCAGTGTCCGGGACAGGGGGCCCAATCAGCCCCAGCATTTT
TRBV7-3	TRBJ2-5	.	14	.	CASSLNGAPETQYF	TGTGCCAGCAGCTTAAATGGGGCGCCCGAGACCCAGTACTTC
TRBV9	TRBJ2-3	.	18	TRBD2	CASSVGLAGGPSTDTQYF	TGTGCCAGCAGCGTAGGACTAGCGGGAGGGCCGAGCACAGATACGCAGTATTTT
TRBV19	TRBJ2-3	.	15	TRBD1	CASTWTGGETDTQYF	TGTGCCAGTACTTGGACAGGGGGCGAGACAGATACGCAGTATTTT
TRBV24-1	TRBJ2-1	.	19	TRBD2	CATSDPGLAGGIFSDEQFF	TGTGCCACCAGTGATCCGGGACTAGCGGGAGGTATCTTTTCCGATGAGCAGTTCTTC
TRBV29-1	TRBJ2-7	.	15	TRBD1	CSVEGVRQGYHEQYF	TGCAGCGTTGAAGGGGTGCGACAGGGGTACCACGAGCAGTACTTC
TRBV19	TRBJ2-5	.	14	TRBD1	CASSRDRKEETQYF	TGTGCCAGTTCCCGGGACAGGAAGGAGGAGACCCAGTACTTC
TRBV6-5	TRBJ1-1	few	13	TRBD1	CASRMDRRTEAFF	TGTGCCAGCAGGATGGACAGGCGGACTGAAGCTTTCTTT
TRBV2	TRBJ2-5	.	13	TRBD1	CASRDRGPETQYF	TGTGCCAGCAGGGACAGGGGGCCGGAGACCCAGTACTTC
TRBV7-8	TRBJ1-3	.	15	.	CASSLGRGSGNTIYF	TGTGCCAGCAGCTTAGGGAGGGGCTCTGGAAACACCATATATTTT
TRBV6-5	TRBJ2-7	.	13	.	CASSYAGAREQYF	TGTGCCAGCAGTTATGCGGGGGCGCGCGAGCAGTACTTC
TRBV2	TRBJ2-1	.	14	.	CASSEDRVGNEQFF	TGTGCCAGCAGTGAAGACAGGGTTGGGAATGAGCAGTTCTTC
TRBV18	TRBJ2-5	.	14	TRBD2	CASSPAGGQETQYF	TGTGCCAGCTCACCCGCGGGGGGGCAAGAGACCCAGTACTTC
TRBV7-2	TRBJ1-5	.	14	.	CASSFLRSNQPQHF	TGTGCCAGCAGCTTTTTACGGAGCAATCAGCCCCAGCATTTT
TRBV7-2	TRBJ2-1	.	18	TRBD2	CASSFRTSGVSSYNEQFF	TGTGCCAGCAGCTTCAGAACTAGCGGGGTGAGCTCCTACAATGAGCAGTTCTTC
TRBV4-1	TRBJ1-1	.	16	.	CASSHDRRGANTEAFF	TGCGCCAGCAGCCACGACAGGCGAGGGGCGAACACTGAAGCTTTCTTT
TRBV2	TRBJ2-3	.	13	TRBD1	CASVRDREDTQYF	TGTGCCAGCGTCCGGGACAGGGAGGATACGCAGTATTTT
TRBV7-9	TRBJ1-4	.	14	.	CASSPGTYPEKLFF	TGTGCCAGCAGCCCAGGGACTTACCCTGAAAAACTGTTTTTT
TRBV7-2	TRBJ2-7	.	16	.	CASSKEGRGTSYEQYF	TGTGCCAGCAGCAAAGAGGGGCGGGGAACCTCCTACGAGCAGTACTTC
TRBV4-1	TRBJ2-1	.	13	.	CASSPIVFNEQFF	TGCGCCAGCAGCCCAATAGTATTCAATGAGCAGTTCTTC
TRBV5-6	TRBJ2-3	.	16	TRBD1	CASSRPRDRVTDTQYF	TGTGCCAGCAGCCGCCCTCGGGACAGGGTTACAGATACGCAGTATTTT
TRBV3-1/TRBV3-2	TRBJ1-5	.	13	.	CASSLFSNQPQHF	TGTGCCAGCAGCCTATTTAGCAATCAGCCCCAGCATTTT
TRBV7-3	TRBJ1-6	.	14	.	CASRRDTDNSPLHF	TGTGCCAGCAGACGGGACACGGATAATTCACCCCTCCACTTT
TRBV28	TRBJ1-2	.	13	.	CASSFTPNYGYTF	TGTGCCAGCAGTTTCACTCCTAACTATGGCTACACCTTC
TRBV20-1	TRBJ2-4	.	17	.	CSASPGTRNLAKNIQYF	TGCAGTGCTAGTCCCGGGACAAGGAACTTAGCCAAAAACATTCAGTACTTC
TRBV11-3	TRBJ1-5	.	14	.	CASSLETGYQPQHF	TGTGCCAGCAGCTTGGAAACAGGGTATCAGCCCCAGCATTTT
TRBV9	TRBJ1-3	.	14	.	CASSIRDTPNTIYF	TGTGCCAGCAGCATCCGGGACACCCCAAACACCATATATTTT
TRBV6-5	TRBJ1-2	.	13	.	CASSYTGNYGYTF	TGTGCCAGCAGTTACACGGGGAACTATGGCTACACCTTC